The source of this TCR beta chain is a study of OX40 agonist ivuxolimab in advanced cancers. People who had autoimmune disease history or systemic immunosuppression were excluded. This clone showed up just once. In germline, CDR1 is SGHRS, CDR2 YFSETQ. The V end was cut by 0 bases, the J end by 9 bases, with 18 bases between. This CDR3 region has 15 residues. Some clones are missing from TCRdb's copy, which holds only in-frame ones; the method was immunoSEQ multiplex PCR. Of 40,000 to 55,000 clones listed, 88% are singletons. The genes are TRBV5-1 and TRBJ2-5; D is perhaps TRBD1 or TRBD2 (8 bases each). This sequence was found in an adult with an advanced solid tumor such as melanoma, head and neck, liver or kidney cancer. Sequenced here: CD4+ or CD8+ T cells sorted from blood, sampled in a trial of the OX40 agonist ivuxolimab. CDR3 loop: CASSLAQGAREAQYF. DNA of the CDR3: TGCGCCAGCAGCTTGGCCCAGGGGGCGCGGGAGGCCCAGTACTTC.